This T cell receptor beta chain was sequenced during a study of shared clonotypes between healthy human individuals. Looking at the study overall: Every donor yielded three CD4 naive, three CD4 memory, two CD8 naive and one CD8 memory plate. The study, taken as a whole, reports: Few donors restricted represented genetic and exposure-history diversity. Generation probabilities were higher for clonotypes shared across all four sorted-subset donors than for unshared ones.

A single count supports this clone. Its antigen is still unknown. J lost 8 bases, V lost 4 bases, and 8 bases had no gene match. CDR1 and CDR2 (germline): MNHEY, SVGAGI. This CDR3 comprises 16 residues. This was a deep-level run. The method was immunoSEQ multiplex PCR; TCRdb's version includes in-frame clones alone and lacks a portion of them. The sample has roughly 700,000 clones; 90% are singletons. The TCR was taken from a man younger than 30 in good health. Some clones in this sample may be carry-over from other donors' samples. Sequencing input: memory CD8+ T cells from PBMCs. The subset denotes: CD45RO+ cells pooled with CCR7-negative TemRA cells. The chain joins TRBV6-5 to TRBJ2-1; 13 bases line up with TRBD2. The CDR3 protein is CASSSGTSGISHEQFF. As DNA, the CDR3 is TGTGCCAGCAGTTCCGGGACTAGCGGGATTTCCCATGAGCAGTTCTTC.